This TCR beta chain was sequenced for a study of T cells in Graves' hyperthyroidism and ophthalmopathy. Amplified TCR beta CDR3 regions came from RNA transcripts. During a first-round RT-PCR of the TCR CDR3, the HTBI primer set was used. TCRdb processed the multiplex PCR reads anew with MiXCR; each CDR3 protein has one entry. The table includes 640,000 or so distinct CDR3 sequences, more than 13% detected once. Study-wide results and caveats: Most thyroid clonotypes with frequency above 0.001 were detected in blood.

V lost 6 bases, J lost 0 bases, and 17 bases lay in between. CDR3 length: 15 residues. Germline V gene data show CDR1 as DFQATT and CDR2 as SNEGSKA (reference sequence). Notes on this clonotype: Its target is not known. This sequence may be a read error, since a much larger clone differs from it by one base.

Duration under 3 months, a NOSPECS grade of at least 4, and a Clinical Activity Score of at least 3 characterized the ophthalmopathy patients. Researchers barred patients who had uncontrolled infection, other autoimmune disease, pregnancy or lactation. Diagnoses were established using clinical symptoms, serum thyroxine and TRAb, thyroid ultrasound and orbital computed tomography. This clonotype was sampled from a woman aged 18-29 years with Graves' ophthalmopathy. Source material: blood. This chain joins TRBV20-1 and TRBJ2-5; TRBD1 or TRBD2 may be the D gene (5 bases each). This chain's CDR3 is CSATPGPFDQETQYF. The CDR3 bases are TGCAGTGCAACACCGGGACCTTTTGACCAAGAGACCCAGTACTTC.